This T cell receptor (beta chain) is from a study of T-cell reconstitution after alpha-beta-depleted transplantation in children (dated by TCRdb to about 2016). Some background on the complete study: T-cell immune reconstitution after TCRalphabeta/CD19-depleted allogeneic hematopoietic cell transplantation in children was quantitatively tracked in the study by means of TCR repertoire profiling.

For CDR1 and CDR2, the germline V gene (reference sequence) lists SEHNR and FQNEAQ. The CDR3 measures 12 amino acids from cysteine to phenylalanine. The DNA shown is the 36-base CDR3, in frame from base 1. Trimming costs V 4 bases and J 3 bases, and their ends lie 7 bases apart. Library method: PCR. The reads were generated on an Illumina HiSeq 2500. TCR libraries were prepared with molecular barcoding, using unique molecular identifiers to normalize TCRbeta repertoire quantification. TCRdb reran the public reads through fastp at Q25 and MiXCR, keeping productive beta chains. Here each entry gathers all rows of one CDR3 protein and keeps the most common genes and DNA. This sample has some 280,000 distinct CDR3 sequences in its table, and 9.5% to 10% of those were observed once. The top ten clonotypes cover around 9.1% of the sample. With respect to this clonotype: Which antigen it targets is not known. Per-base qualities were not stored, and no clone one base away is much larger.

Here the sequenced sample was PBMCs from the stem cell graft donor, taken from the stem cell graft. The chain is made from TRBV7-9 and TRBJ2-7; there is no confident call for the D gene. The receptor comes from a human donor who donated a stem cell graft to a child with SCID. CDR3 region: CASSSGYYEQYF. The nucleotide sequence reads as follows: TGTGCCAGCAGCTCCGGATACTACGAGCAGTACTTC.